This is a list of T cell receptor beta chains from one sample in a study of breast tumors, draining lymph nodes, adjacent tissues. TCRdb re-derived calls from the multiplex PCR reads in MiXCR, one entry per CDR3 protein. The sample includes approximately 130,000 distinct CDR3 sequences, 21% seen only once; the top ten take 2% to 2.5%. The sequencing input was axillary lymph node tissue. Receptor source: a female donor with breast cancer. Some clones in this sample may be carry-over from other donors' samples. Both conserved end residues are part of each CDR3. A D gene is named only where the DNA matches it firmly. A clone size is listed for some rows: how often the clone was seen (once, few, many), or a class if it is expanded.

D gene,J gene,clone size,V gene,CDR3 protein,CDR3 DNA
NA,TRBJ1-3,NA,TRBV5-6,CAGSIGPGNTIYF,TGTGCCGGCAGCATCGGACCTGGAAACACCATATATTTT
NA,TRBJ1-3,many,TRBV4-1,CASSQDITDYSGNTIYF,TGCGCCAGCAGCCAAGATATAACGGATTACTCTGGAAACACCATATATTTT
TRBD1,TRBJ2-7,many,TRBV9,CASSVDGTAGEQYF,TGTGCCAGCAGCGTGGACGGGACAGCAGGCGAGCAGTACTTC
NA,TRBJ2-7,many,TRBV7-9,CASSRGAAPYEQYF,TGTGCCAGCAGCCGCGGGGCAGCCCCGTACGAGCAGTACTTC
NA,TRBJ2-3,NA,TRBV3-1,CASSQAPGTDTQYF,TGTGCCAGCAGCCAAGCCCCCGGCACAGATACGCAGTATTTT
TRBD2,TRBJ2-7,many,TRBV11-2,CASSPDPWTSGSYEQYF,TGTGCCAGCAGCCCGGACCCCTGGACTAGCGGGAGCTACGAGCAGTACTTC
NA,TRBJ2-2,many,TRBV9,CASSASPEVAGELFF,TGTGCCAGCAGCGCGAGTCCCGAGGTGGCCGGGGAGCTGTTTTTT
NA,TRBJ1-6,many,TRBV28,CASSTTEASSYNSPLHF,TGTGCCAGCAGTACGACAGAGGCCAGCTCCTATAATTCACCCCTCCACTTT
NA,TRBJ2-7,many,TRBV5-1,CASSRERLGPYEQYF,TGCGCCAGCAGCAGGGAGAGACTTGGGCCCTACGAGCAGTACTTC
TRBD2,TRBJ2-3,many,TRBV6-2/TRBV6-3,CASSAPGLAVDTQYF,TGTGCCAGCAGCGCCCCGGGACTAGCCGTAGATACGCAGTATTTT
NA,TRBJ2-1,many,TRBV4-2,CASSQAGLRTYNEQFF,TGTGCCAGCAGCCAAGCGGGACTGAGGACCTACAATGAGCAGTTCTTC
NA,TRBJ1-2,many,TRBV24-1,CATSDSLGGYGYTF,TGTGCCACCAGTGATTCCCTTGGGGGTTATGGCTACACCTTC
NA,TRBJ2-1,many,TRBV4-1,CASSQEGGTIGNNEQFF,TGCGCCAGCAGCCAAGAAGGGGGGACAATTGGTAACAATGAGCAGTTCTTC
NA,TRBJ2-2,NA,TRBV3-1,CASSQRNLARTSTGELFF,TGTGCCAGCAGCCAGAGGAATCTAGCACGTACGAGCACCGGGGAGCTGTTTTTT
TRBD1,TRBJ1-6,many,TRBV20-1,CSASPGQGYNSPLHF,TGCAGTGCTAGTCCGGGACAGGGCTATAATTCACCCCTCCACTTT
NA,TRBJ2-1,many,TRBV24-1,CATSDTGSRNEQFF,TGTGCCACCAGTGATACGGGCAGTCGCAATGAGCAGTTCTTC
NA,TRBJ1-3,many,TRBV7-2,CASSLVGSGLGGNTIYF,TGTGCCAGCAGCTTAGTTGGCTCGGGACTGGGCGGAAACACCATATATTTT
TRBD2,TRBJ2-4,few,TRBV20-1,CSAYRSGRAAKNIQYF,TGCAGTGCTTATCGTAGCGGGAGGGCGGCCAAAAACATTCAGTACTTC
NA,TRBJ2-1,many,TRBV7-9,CASSLAGDDEQFF,TGTGCCAGCAGCTTAGCGGGAGATGATGAGCAGTTCTTC
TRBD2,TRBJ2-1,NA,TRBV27,CASGSAGAGGNEQFF,TGTGCCAGCGGGTCAGCGGGAGCGGGGGGCAATGAGCAGTTCTTC
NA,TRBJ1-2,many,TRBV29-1,CSVGGNYGYTF,TGCAGCGTTGGTGGGAACTATGGCTACACCTTC
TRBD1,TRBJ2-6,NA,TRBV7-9,CASSQVAGGNVLTF,TGTGCCAGCAGCCAGGTCGCAGGGGGCAACGTCCTGACTTTC
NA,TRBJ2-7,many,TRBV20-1,CSASGPSLFYEQYF,TGCAGTGCTAGCGGGCCCTCATTATTTTACGAGCAGTACTTC
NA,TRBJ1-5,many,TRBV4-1,CASSHRTDSNQPQHF,TGCGCCAGCAGCCACAGGACAGATAGCAATCAGCCCCAGCATTTT
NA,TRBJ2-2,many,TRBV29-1,CSCAALTGELFF,TGCAGCTGCGCGGCTTTAACCGGGGAGCTGTTTTTT
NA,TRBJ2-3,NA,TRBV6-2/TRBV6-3,CASSDGGLRTDTQYF,TGTGCCAGCAGCGACGGGGGACTCCGCACAGATACGCAGTATTTT
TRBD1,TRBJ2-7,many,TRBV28,CASSLRGPYEQYF,TGCGCCAGCAGCCTCAGGGGGCCTTACGAGCAGTACTTC
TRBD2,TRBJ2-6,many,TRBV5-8,CASSFGLGSSGANVLTF,TGTGCCAGCAGCTTTGGACTAGGCAGCTCTGGGGCCAACGTCCTGACTTTC
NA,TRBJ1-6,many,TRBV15,CATSRVGDSSYNSPLHF,TGTGCCACCAGCAGAGTGGGGGATAGCTCCTATAATTCACCCCTCCACTTT
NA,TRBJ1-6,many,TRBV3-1,CASSQDGAGLSPLHF,TGTGCCAGCAGCCAAGACGGAGCTGGGCTTTCACCCCTCCACTTT
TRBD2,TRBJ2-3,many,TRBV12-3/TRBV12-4,CASSFTPGVAGSDTQYF,TGTGCCAGCAGTTTTACCCCTGGGGTAGCGGGATCCGATACGCAGTATTTT
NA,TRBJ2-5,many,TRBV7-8,CASSPGFLDGQETQYF,TGTGCCAGCAGCCCTGGTTTCTTGGATGGGCAAGAGACCCAGTACTTC
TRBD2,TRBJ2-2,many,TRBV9,CASTVAGGGNTGELFF,TGTGCCAGCACCGTCGCGGGAGGGGGGAACACCGGGGAGCTGTTTTTT
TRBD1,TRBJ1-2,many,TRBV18,CASSPSSDRGYGYTF,TGTGCCAGCTCACCATCCTCGGACAGGGGCTATGGCTACACCTTC
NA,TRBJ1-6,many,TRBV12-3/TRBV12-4,CASSLGDGRYPLHF,TGTGCCAGCAGTTTAGGGGACGGCCGCTATCCCCTCCACTTT
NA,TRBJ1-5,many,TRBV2,CASTVGDVGNQPQHF,TGTGCCAGCACAGTGGGGGATGTGGGCAATCAGCCCCAGCATTTT
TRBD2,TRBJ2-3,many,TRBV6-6,CASSATSGRTDTQYF,TGTGCCAGCAGCGCGACTAGCGGGAGGACAGATACGCAGTATTTT
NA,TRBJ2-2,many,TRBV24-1,CATSEPRGVYTGELFF,TGTGCCACCAGTGAGCCCAGGGGAGTATATACCGGGGAGCTGTTTTTT
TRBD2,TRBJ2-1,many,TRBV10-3,CAISTTAGGFNEQFF,TGTGCCATCAGTACTACAGCGGGAGGTTTCAATGAGCAGTTCTTC
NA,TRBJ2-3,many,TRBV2,CASSEAAYRDTQYF,TGTGCCAGCAGTGAAGCCGCCTACCGAGATACGCAGTATTTT
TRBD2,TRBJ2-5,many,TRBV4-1,CASSHLGVAGSLEETQYF,TGCGCCAGCAGCCACCTGGGGGTAGCGGGAAGCCTAGAAGAGACCCAGTACTTC
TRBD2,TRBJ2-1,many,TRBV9,CASSVGLAGAYNEQFF,TGTGCCAGCAGCGTAGGACTAGCGGGAGCCTACAATGAGCAGTTCTTC
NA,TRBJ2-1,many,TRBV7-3,CASSLASSHEQFF,TGTGCCAGCAGCTTAGCTAGCTCCCATGAGCAGTTCTTC
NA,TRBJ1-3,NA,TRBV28,CASNRGSGNTIYF,TGTGCCAGCAATAGGGGTTCTGGAAACACCATATATTTT
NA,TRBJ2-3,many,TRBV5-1,CASSPRQVTDTQYF,TGCGCCAGCAGCCCCCGACAGGTAACAGATACGCAGTATTTT
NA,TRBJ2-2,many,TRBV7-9,CASSSGYTNTGELFF,TGTGCCAGCAGCTCTGGCTATACGAACACCGGGGAGCTGTTTTTT
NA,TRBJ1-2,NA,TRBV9,CASSASYGYTF,TGTGCCAGCAGCGCCTCGTATGGCTACACCTTC
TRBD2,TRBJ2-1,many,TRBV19,CASSTVGLAGGPEQFF,TGTGCCAGTAGTACCGTGGGACTAGCGGGGGGCCCTGAGCAGTTCTTC
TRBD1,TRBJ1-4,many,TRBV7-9,CASNLEARTGGEKLFF,TGTGCCAGCAACTTAGAGGCCAGGACAGGGGGCGAAAAACTGTTTTTT